The T cell receptor beta chain under discussion was sequenced for a study of regulatory T cells in long-lasting Graves disease. HTBI primers from iRepertoire and Arm-PCR of CDR3 regions yielded the TCR beta libraries. TCRdb re-analysed the multiplex PCR reads in MiXCR, keeping a single row per CDR3 protein. This sample has roughly 530,000 distinct CDR3 sequences, with about 16% found just once. Note on this clonotype: Antigen specificity is unknown.

Study-level findings and limits: Persistent Graves' patients showed less TCR diversity than newly diagnosed patients showed.

Time point defined: newly diagnosed GD, antithyroid drugs for less than 3 months. Scientists built the TCR library using RNA that was extracted from PBMCs. Patients hailed from an endocrinology department in Xi'an, China. These records were also assigned to another study, of T cells in Graves' hyperthyroidism and ophthalmopathy. That study reports: Diagnoses were made from clinical symptoms, serum measures (thyroxine and TRAb), thyroid ultrasound and orbital computed tomography.

Sequencing was performed on peripheral blood mononuclear cells (PBMCs), taken at new diagnosis, from a patient treated with antithyroid drugs. This clonotype was obtained from a woman aged 35 to 60 with Graves disease.

The CDR3 DNA reads as TGTGCCAGCAGCCCTACAAGCCTCCGGGACAGGGTTCGGAGGAACACTGAAGCTTTCTTT. It specifies CASSPTSLRDRVRRNTEAFF. The chain links TRBV5-5 to TRBJ1-1, with 9 bases fitting TRBD1. This CDR3 contains 20 residues. CDR1 is SGHKS and CDR2 is YYEKEE in the germline V gene (reference sequence). The V and J ends lost 4 bases and 1 base, in that order; junction bases with no gene match: 20.